These 32 T cell receptor beta chains share one sample of origin, sequenced in a study of early T cells in non-severe SARS-CoV-2 infection. Each CDR3 protein gets one entry after TCRdb re-called the 5' RACE reads with MiXCR. This sample yields tens of thousands of distinct CDR3 sequences, of which 14% to 15% are seen a single time; 5.5% belongs to the top ten. Material for sequencing was whole blood. These receptors came from an adult who was a healthcare worker with PCR-confirmed SARS-CoV-2 infection or an uninfected control (not recorded which).

The V call is TRBV6-6, the J call TRBJ2-1; the D gene could be TRBD1 or TRBD2 (5 bases each). CDR3 length equals 15 residues. V gave up 0 bases and J gave up 9 bases, with 15 bases separating them. Germline V CDR1 and CDR2: MNHNY, SVGAGI (reference sequence). Written as DNA, the CDR3 is TGTGCCAGCAGTTACTCGGGGGTAGGGGCACGTGAGCAGTTCTTC. Translation: CASSYSGVGAREQFF.

J is TRBJ1-1 and V is TRBV11-2; the D gene is possibly TRBD1 (6 bases). V was cut by 5 bases and J by 1 base, with 14 bases left in between. Germline V gene data show CDR1 as SGHAT and CDR2 as FQNNGV. The CDR3 loop spans 15 amino acids. Here the CDR3 reads CASSPYRVANTEAFF. Written as DNA, the CDR3 is TGTGCCAGCAGCCCATACAGGGTAGCGAACACTGAAGCTTTCTTT.

This clonotype came up a few times. The chain is built from TRBV12-3 or TRBV12-4 and TRBJ2-1, with D possibly TRBD2 on 6 matching bases. Trimming took off 1 base at V and 2 bases at J, with 12 bases between the two ends. This CDR3 region has 16 residues. DNA of the CDR3: TGTGCCAGCAGTTTAGAGGTAGTAGCGGCCTACAATGAGCAGTTCTTC. Residues: CASSLEVVAAYNEQFF.

This clonotype was observed at least ten times. The chain is built from TRBV6-5 and TRBJ1-2; D ambiguous. Germline CDR1 reads MNHEY; CDR2 reads SVGAGI. The ends were cut back, 3 bases at V and 4 bases at J, with 9 bases in the middle. The CDR3 has 13 amino acids. The CDR3 protein is CASSYSPSYGYTF. CDR3 coding DNA: TGTGCCAGCAGTTATTCCCCCAGCTATGGCTACACCTTC.

This clonotype was found many times. The J gene is TRBJ2-1, the V gene TRBV5-1; D might be TRBD1 (6 bases). Germline loops: CDR1 SGHRS, CDR2 YFSETQ. V lost 4 bases and J 8 bases, leaving 16 bases between the germline ends. This CDR3 comprises 14 residues. This chain's CDR3 is CASSQPTGNDEQFF. The CDR3 DNA is TGCGCCAGCAGCCAACCTACAGGGAACGATGAGCAGTTCTTC.

The chain carries TRBV29-1 and TRBJ2-1; 7 nucleotides match TRBD1. CDR1 is SQVTM and CDR2 is ANQGSEA in the germline V gene. The V segment lost 7 bases and the J segment 2 bases; nucleotides outside the gene matches: 11. The CDR3 spans 15 residues. The DNA of the CDR3 is TGCAGCGCCAACCTGGGCCAGGGGGCCTACAATGAGCAGTTCTTC. Encoded protein: CSANLGQGAYNEQFF.

In this sample, this clonotype turned up a few times. The chain combines TRBV7-2 with TRBJ2-1; tentatively, D is TRBD1 (6 bases). The CDR3 sequence is 13 residues long. Germline-derived CDR1 and CDR2 are SGHTA and FQGNSA. Trimming removed 5 bases at V and 5 bases at J, with 10 bases between. CDR3 residues: CASSPDRDNEQFF. The CDR3, as DNA: TGTGCCAGCAGCCCGGACAGAGACAATGAGCAGTTCTTC.

In this sample, this clonotype turned up once. The rearrangement joins TRBV5-6 to TRBJ2-6, with D possibly called TRBD1 or TRBD2 (5 bases each). CDR3 size: 16 residues. Per germline, CDR1 SGHDT and CDR2 YYEEEE. The V and J ends lost 4 bases and 0 bases respectively, with 11 bases between them. CDR3 region: CASSQGPNSGANVLTF. The CDR3 DNA sequence: TGTGCCAGCAGCCAGGGACCGAACTCTGGGGCCAACGTCCTGACTTTC.

This rearrangement joins TRBV2 to TRBJ2-1, with 13 bases aligning to TRBD2. The CDR3 is made up of 15 amino acids. The germline V gene encodes CDR1 SNHLY and CDR2 FYNNEI. V gave up 6 bases and J gave up 6 bases; unmatched junction bases: 5. CDR3 in amino acids: CASRGTSGTFNEQFF. CDR3 nucleotide sequence: TGTGCCAGCAGGGGGACTAGCGGGACCTTCAATGAGCAGTTCTTC.

The chain uses TRBV7-2 and TRBJ2-7, with 7 positions matching TRBD2. The CDR3 has 13 residues. Germline assignment: CDR1 SGHTA and CDR2 FQGNSA. Trimming at V came to 6 bases and at J to 2 bases, leaving 4 bases not matched to a gene. CDR3 protein: CASSTGTTYEQYF. CDR3 nucleotides: TGTGCCAGCAGTACCGGGACTACCTACGAGCAGTACTTC.

Many counts were recorded for this clonotype. The gene calls are TRBV20-1 and TRBJ2-3, with D maybe TRBD2 (5 bases). The CDR3 consists of 16 residues. V was clipped by 2 bases and J by 2 bases, with 17 bases between them. The germline V gene has CDR1 DFQATT and CDR2 SNEGSKA (reference sequence). As DNA, the CDR3 is TGCAGTGCTAGATTTCCCGGACTCAAATTCACAGATACGCAGTATTTT. Protein sequence: CSARFPGLKFTDTQYF.

This clonotype was counted ten times or more. This chain joins TRBV12-3 or TRBV12-4 and TRBJ2-3, with D unclear. This CDR3 comprises 15 residues. Trimming removed 9 bases at V and 9 bases at J, with 25 bases between. The CDR3 sequence is CASKETGEAPRTQYF. CDR3 in DNA: TGTGCCAGTAAAGAGACCGGTGAAGCCCCTCGCACGCAGTATTTT.

This chain joins TRBV19 and TRBJ2-2, with TRBD2 matching 7 bases. CDR1 LNHDA and CDR2 SQIVND come from the germline V gene (reference sequence). There are 15 residues in the CDR3. The V and J ends lost 5 bases and 0 bases, in that order; junction bases with no gene match: 3. The CDR3 DNA follows: TGTGCCAGTAGTCCGGCGGGAGCGAACACCGGGGAGCTGTTTTTT. It is translated as CASSPAGANTGELFF.

The chain's CDR3 is CAISGIGAEAFF. The CDR3, as DNA: TGTGCCATCTCGGGGATTGGAGCTGAAGCTTTCTTT. J is TRBJ1-1 and V is TRBV10-3; no definite D call. CDR1 and CDR2 (germline): ENHRY, SYGVKD. V lost 8 bases and J lost 6, with 13 bases in between. This CDR3 has 12 residues.

The genes are TRBV21-1 and TRBJ2-6; TRBD1, the D gene given by the table, was not confirmed from the DNA. TRBV21-1 is noted as a pseudogene. The CDR3 has 15 residues. In DNA form, the CDR3 reads TGTGCCATCCGGGCCGCGACGTCTGGGGCCAACGTCCTGACTTTC. Translating gives CAIRAATSGANVLTF.

The V call is TRBV3-1, the J call TRBJ2-3, with 13 bases identical to TRBD2. The length of the CDR3 is 15 residues. V gave up 3 bases and J gave up 8 bases; unmatched junction bases: 5. Per the germline V gene, CDR1 is LGHDT and CDR2 is YNNKEL (reference sequence). CDR3 coding DNA: TGTGCCAGCAGCCAGAGGACTAGCGGGAGCTCTACGCAGTATTTT. Translating gives CASSQRTSGSSTQYF.

The table lists this clonotype with a few counts. The chain couples TRBV2 to TRBJ1-1, with TRBD1 matching over 8 bases. With 3 bases clipped from V and 3 bases from J, the junction kept 6 bases outside the gene matches. The germline CDR1 and CDR2 sequences are SNHLY and FYNNEI. This CDR3 contains 15 residues. As DNA, the CDR3 is TGTGCCAGCAGTGACCCCAGGGGGCGCGACACTGAAGCTTTCTTT. As protein: CASSDPRGRDTEAFF.

This clonotype was picked up a small number of times. The V and J genes are TRBV6-6 and TRBJ1-4; D gene ambiguous. From germline, CDR1 is MNHNY and CDR2 SVGAGI (reference sequence). The CDR3 covers 10 residues. The CDR3 DNA is TGTGCTGCGGGGATTGAAAAACTGTTTTTT. Translating gives CAAGIEKLFF.

Only a few counts were recorded for this clonotype. The chain carries TRBV6-1 and TRBJ2-3, with 11 bases identical to TRBD2. V lost 10 bases, J lost 6 bases, and 6 bases stayed unmatched. The CDR3 totals 13 residues. From germline, CDR1 is MNHNS and CDR2 SASEGT. The CDR3 region has the DNA TGTGCCACAGAGCGGACTAGCGGGGATACGCAGTATTTT. Translating it yields CATERTSGDTQYF.

The chain uses TRBV5-1 and TRBJ2-7, with a possible D match to TRBD2 (6 bases). Germline CDR1 SGHRS, CDR2 YFSETQ. Trimming removed 1 base at V and 5 bases at J, with 13 bases between. This CDR3 has 14 amino acids. CDR3 coding DNA: TGCGCCAGCAGCTTGTTGGGGGGAGGAAACGAGCAGTACTTC. Its protein is CASSLLGGGNEQYF.

This clonotype has more than one count but fewer than ten. The chain carries TRBV12-3 or TRBV12-4 and TRBJ1-5; 9 bases are a match to TRBD1. Unmatched junction bases numbered 3, after V lost 2 bases and J lost 1 base. The CDR3 totals 16 residues. The CDR3 DNA follows: TGTGCCAGCAGTTTAAGGACAGGGGCCAGCAATCAGCCCCAGCATTTT. Encoded protein: CASSLRTGASNQPQHF.

In this sample, this clonotype turned up a few times. The chain links TRBV10-3 to TRBJ1-6, with D perhaps TRBD1 (6 bases). This CDR3 has 13 residues. The germline CDR1 and CDR2 sequences are ENHRY and SYGVKD. The V end was cut by 3 bases, the J end by 15 bases, with 15 bases between. Here the CDR3 reads CAISDESPRGLHF. The CDR3 DNA sequence: TGTGCCATCAGTGACGAGTCACCCAGGGGCCTCCACTTT.

CDR3 protein: CASIRTVGQSNEQFF. As DNA, the CDR3 is TGTGCCAGTATCAGAACTGTGGGACAGTCGAATGAGCAGTTCTTC. The chain has TRBV19 and TRBJ2-1, with 7 bases lining up with TRBD1. CDR1 and CDR2 (germline): LNHDA, SQIVND (reference sequence). V gave up 7 bases and J gave up 7 bases; unmatched junction bases: 13. This CDR3 spans 15 amino acids.

This clonotype came up many times. This rearrangement joins TRBV9 to TRBJ2-1; tentative D call: TRBD2 (6 bases). This CDR3 has 16 amino acids. Looked up from germline, CDR1 is SGDLS and CDR2 is YYNGEE. Between the trimmed V and J ends, which lost 4 bases and 0 bases, there was a span of 14 bases. As DNA, the CDR3 is TGTGCCAGCAGCAGCGATAGCGGCCGCTCCTACAATGAGCAGTTCTTC. It translates to CASSSDSGRSYNEQFF.

In regard to this clonotype: This may stem from a read error, because a much larger clone lies one nucleotide away. This chain links TRBV29-1 with TRBJ2-2; D assignment may be TRBD1 or TRBD2 (5 bases each). Germline assignment: CDR1 SQVTM and CDR2 ANQGSEA. This CDR3 has 12 residues. CDR3 coding DNA: TGCAGCGGCAGGGAATATATCGGGGATCTGTTTTTT. It is translated as CSGREYIGDLFF.

The table lists this clonotype with many counts. The rearrangement joins TRBV12-3 or TRBV12-4 to TRBJ2-7, with TRBD2 identical over 7 bases. The CDR3 totals 14 residues. V was pared by 0 bases and J by 5 bases, with 4 bases of the junction left unmatched. The CDR3 bases are TGTGCCAGCAGTTTAGCGGGAGGGCTACACGAGCAGTACTTC. Protein product: CASSLAGGLHEQYF.

J is TRBJ2-5 and V is TRBV13; D is perhaps TRBD1 (6 bases). There are 14 residues in the CDR3. From germline, CDR1 is PRHDT and CDR2 FYEKMQ (reference sequence). Trimming cost V 2 bases and J 2 bases, with 9 bases left between them. The DNA for the CDR3 is TGTGCCAGCAGCTTAAGGACAGTTCAAGAGACCCAGTACTTC. This sequence encodes CASSLRTVQETQYF. The variable domain in full, completed from reference TRBV13 and TRBJ2-5, reads AAGVIQSPRHLIKEKRETATLKCYPIPRHDTVYWYQQGPGQDPQFLISFYEKMQSDKGSIPDRFSAQQFSDYHSELNMSSLELGDSALYFCASSLRTVQETQYFGPGTRLLVL.

This clonotype has more than one count but fewer than ten. J is TRBJ1-1 and V is TRBV2; possibly TRBD1 for D (5 bases). Trimming left V 6 bases short and J 4 bases short, with 12 bases between. The CDR3 is 13 residues long. Germline V gene data show CDR1 as SNHLY and CDR2 as FYNNEI. The CDR3 here is CASRTLGTTEAFF. The CDR3, as DNA: TGTGCCAGCAGGACACTCGGGACCACTGAAGCTTTCTTT.

The gene calls are TRBV28 and TRBJ2-7, with D possibly being TRBD1 (6 bases). Germline V CDR1 and CDR2: MDHEN, SYDVKM. V lost 5 bases and J lost 6, with 23 bases in between. The CDR3 spans 16 residues. The CDR3 sequence is CASSPLPGTGSFEQYF. CDR3 coding DNA: TGTGCCAGCAGTCCTTTGCCTGGAACAGGGAGTTTCGAGCAGTACTTC.

CDR3 DNA: TGTGCCAGCAGCTTATTCCGCGGGAGAGATACGCAGTATTTT. Amino acids: CASSLFRGRDTQYF. The V gene is TRBV7-2, the J gene TRBJ2-3; 7 nucleotides agree with TRBD2. The ends lost 2 bases at V and 5 bases at J; junction bases unmatched: 4. This CDR3 spans 14 amino acids. Germline CDR1 SGHTA, CDR2 FQGNSA.

This clonotype occurred a few times. The J gene is TRBJ1-5, the V gene TRBV2, with D tentatively TRBD1 (5 bases). With 8 bases removed from V and 2 bases from J, the gap between germline ends came to 10 bases. The CDR3 loop spans 13 amino acids. The germline V gene has CDR1 SNHLY and CDR2 FYNNEI. CDR3 sequence: CASGDVRNQPQHF. For the CDR3, the DNA is TGTGCCAGCGGGGACGTTCGCAATCAGCCCCAGCATTTT.

In its sample, this clonotype was seen a few times. V is TRBV20-1 and J is TRBJ1-5, with D maybe TRBD1 (5 bases). Germline V gene sequence: CDR1 DFQATT, CDR2 SNEGSKA (reference sequence). This CDR3 is 12 amino acids long. V shed 5 bases and J shed 9 bases, with 14 bases lying between them. Written as DNA, the CDR3 is TGCAGTGCTGTATCCGGGACCCGGCCCCAGCATTTT. This codes for CSAVSGTRPQHF.